This TCR beta chain was captured by sequencing in a study of cytomegalovirus exposure and HLA in healthy donors. Overall study: It was reported in a later analysis that the same platform had been used for the approximately 120 validation repertoires as for the approximately 700 first-cohort repertoires. Study-level points and caveats: The TCR clusters that emerged in the first cohort tended, a later analysis found, to co-occur in the approximately 130 validation repertoires. Investigators reported approximately 150 TCR beta chains as tied to cytomegalovirus.

This clone has a handful of counts. Its matching antigen is unknown. It was the roughly 130-subject validation cohort, separate from the approximately 680-subject first cohort, to which the donors belonged. TCRdb keeps only in-frame clones here, not all; method: immunoSEQ multiplex PCR. This table has 200,000 to 300,000 clones, about 90% appearing once. This receptor was identified in a young woman in good health and CMV-seronegative. The sequenced sample was PBMCs.

The CDR3 protein is CASGLVEDGSLSADTQYF. DNA for the CDR3: TGTGCTAGTGGTTTGGTAGAGGACGGGAGTCTGAGCGCAGATACGCAGTATTTT. V gene TRBV12-5 combines with J gene TRBJ2-3, with TRBD2 as a possible D gene (6 bases). V was trimmed by 0 bases and J by 4 bases, leaving 20 bases between them. The CDR3 contains 18 residues. Germline values: CDR1 LGHNT, CDR2 FRNRAP.